This T cell receptor beta chain derives from a study of blood T cell repertoires in COVID-19. Study in general: Researchers got acute and convalescent COVID-19 samples from the United States, Italy and Spain. T cells, B-cell-depleted T cells, or PBMCs provided the cDNA or gDNA that served as material.

As handled by the study authors: How many nucleated cells were present was estimated from reference gene primer amplification. Assay used: immunoSEQ multiplex PCR; TCRdb lists only in-frame clones, some missing. V, J and clone size are those of that table, while D and trimming were read from the DNA. The sample includes about 350,000 clones, approximately 89% of them seen just once. There are 13 residues in the CDR3. V dropped 5 bases and J dropped 7 bases, with 12 bases sitting between them. From germline, CDR1 is LNHDA and CDR2 SQIVND (reference sequence). V gene TRBV19 combines with J gene TRBJ1-5; D is unresolved. Sequenced input: peripheral blood. The clonotype comes from a woman aged 18-35 years who had recovered from COVID-19. This CDR3 is CASSPWERQPQHF. The CDR3 region has the DNA TGTGCCAGTAGTCCTTGGGAGAGGCAGCCCCAGCATTTT.